The 18 T cell receptor beta chains given below trace back to one sample, sequenced in a study of human T cells and chemical hapten exposure. Each CDR3 protein gets one entry after TCRdb re-called the RACE reads with MiXCR. The data show 350,000 to 450,000 distinct CDR3 sequences, approximately 5.1% seen once. Specified time point: pre-sensitization, week 0. Described treatment: therapeutic diphenylcyclopropenone sensitization with weekly scalp DPC. The source material was whole blood, sampled in connection with sensitization to the hapten diphenylcyclopropenone (DPC). The origin of the receptors is a woman between 50 and 59 years old with alopecia areata. Some clones in this sample may be carry-over from other donors' samples.

The rearrangement joins TRBV6-5 to TRBJ1-6; D gene ambiguous. Germline V lookup: CDR1 MNHEY, CDR2 SVGAGI. Trimming stripped 3 bases from V and 9 bases from J, with 12 bases between. The CDR3 has 14 residues. The CDR3 sequence is CASSYREGGSPLHF. DNA of the CDR3: TGTGCCAGCAGTTATCGGGAAGGCGGTTCACCCCTCCACTTT.

This clonotype has at least ten counts. The V call is TRBV30, the J call TRBJ1-5; D unresolved. The germline CDR1 and CDR2 sequences are GTSNPN and SVGIG (reference sequence). The CDR3 totals 13 residues. Trimming left V 0 bases short and J 8 bases short, with 11 bases between. CDR3 DNA: TGTGCCTGGAGTGTAAGTGGTAGGGAGCCCCAGCATTTT. This sequence encodes CAWSVSGREPQHF.

V is TRBV12-3 or TRBV12-4 and J is TRBJ2-5; D is unresolved. The CDR3 length is 13 residues. The V and J ends lost 5 bases and 5 bases respectively, with 12 bases between them. The CDR3 here is CASSVPPRETQYF. The CDR3 DNA follows: TGTGCCAGCAGTGTCCCGCCTCGGGAGACCCAGTACTTC.

This clonotype occurred a few times. The chain carries TRBV24-1 and TRBJ2-6; 7 nucleotides agree with TRBD2. The trim removed 2 bases at V and 0 bases at J, leaving 3 bases unmatched. CDR1 is KGHDR and CDR2 is SFDVKD in the germline V gene. The CDR3 extends over 17 amino acids. CDR3 amino acids: CATSDWGGSSGANVLTF. The DNA of the CDR3 is TGTGCCACCAGTGATTGGGGGGGAAGCTCTGGGGCCAACGTCCTGACTTTC.

This clonotype was seen repeatedly, ten times or more. V usage is TRBV6-6 and J usage is TRBJ2-7, with TRBD2 matching 14 bases. The junction had 14 bases not matched to a gene; V was cut back by 6 bases and J by 4 bases. The CDR3 length is 18 residues. Germline loops: CDR1 MNHNY, CDR2 SVGAGI (reference sequence). The CDR3 bases are TGTGCCAGCAGCTTAACCGGGACTAGCGGGGGCCGGGGGTACGAGCAGTACTTC. Residues: CASSLTGTSGGRGYEQYF.

The chain recombines TRBV5-6 with TRBJ2-1; a possible D gene is TRBD2 (5 bases). There are 17 residues in the CDR3. Germline loops: CDR1 SGHDT, CDR2 YYEEEE. V was cut by 4 bases and J by 0 bases, with 17 bases left in between. This chain's CDR3 is CASSPGLNRPSYNEQFF. CDR3 coding DNA: TGTGCCAGCAGCCCGGGGTTGAACCGGCCCTCCTACAATGAGCAGTTCTTC.

This clonotype was seen ten or more times. The chain couples TRBV7-3 to TRBJ2-2; 8 positions agree with TRBD2. Germline V gene lookup returns CDR1 SGHTA and CDR2 FQGTGA. J gave up 2 bases and V 6 bases, and 8 bases lay outside the gene matches. This CDR3 is built from 16 residues. DNA for the CDR3: TGTGCCAGCAGACCCAAGCGGGGGACTAACACCGGGGAGCTGTTTTTT. It is translated as CASRPKRGTNTGELFF.

Ten or more counts support this clonotype. The J gene is TRBJ2-1, the V gene TRBV29-1; 8 nucleotides line up with TRBD2. The ends lost 0 bases at V and 10 bases at J; junction bases unmatched: 2. Germline V gene sequence: CDR1 SQVTM, CDR2 ANQGSEA. This CDR3 has 12 residues. CDR3 region: CSVEDPGGEQFF. In nucleotides, the CDR3 is TGCAGCGTTGAAGATCCGGGAGGGGAGCAGTTCTTC.

The chain is built from TRBV6-5 and TRBJ1-1; D is ambiguous. This CDR3 spans 15 amino acids. V gave up 2 bases and J gave up 8 bases, with 18 bases separating them. The germline V gene has CDR1 MNHEY and CDR2 SVGAGI. The CDR3 sequence: CASSYHSTGLGEAFF. The CDR3 DNA reads as TGTGCCAGCAGTTACCACTCGACCGGGCTGGGCGAAGCTTTCTTT.

This clonotype has only a few counts. This rearrangement joins TRBV5-1 to TRBJ2-7, with TRBD2 matching over 7 bases. Unmatched junction bases numbered 7, after V lost 3 bases and J lost 4 bases. The germline V gene encodes CDR1 SGHRS and CDR2 YFSETQ. The CDR3 totals 14 residues. CDR3 nucleotides: TGCGCCAGCAGCTCCTTGACTAGCTCTTACGAGCAGTACTTC. Translation: CASSSLTSSYEQYF.

The gene calls are TRBV28 and TRBJ2-4; weak D call: TRBD1 (5 bases). Germline CDR1 reads MDHEN; CDR2 reads SYDVKM. Trimming took 2 bases from V and 0 from J, leaving 11 bases between them. The CDR3 sequence is 16 residues long. DNA of the CDR3: TGTGCCAGCAGTTTAAGACAGAAGGTAGCCAAAAACATTCAGTACTTC. Amino acids: CASSLRQKVAKNIQYF. Together with reference TRBV28 and TRBJ2-4, the CDR3 gives the full variable domain: DVKVTQSSRYLVKRTGEKVFLECVQDMDHENMFWYRQDPGLGLRLIYFSYDVKMKEKGDIPEGYSVSREKKERFSLILESASTNQTSMYLCASSLRQKVAKNIQYFGAGTRLSVL.

This clonotype was found many times. This sequence joins TRBV7-6 and TRBJ1-1, with D possibly matching TRBD1 (5 bases). The CDR3 runs to 15 residues. From germline, CDR1 is SGHVS and CDR2 FNYEAQ. The ends were cut back, 2 bases at V and 1 base at J, with 11 bases in the middle. In DNA form, the CDR3 reads TGTGCCAGCAGCTTAAAGGACACAGCGAACACTGAAGCTTTCTTT. Translating it yields CASSLKDTANTEAFF.

This clonotype has a handful of counts. V gene TRBV28 combines with J gene TRBJ1-1; unclear D gene. The length of the CDR3 is 11 residues. Trimming took off 3 bases at V and 8 bases at J, with 7 bases between the two ends. Germline CDR1 is MDHEN and CDR2 is SYDVKM. Here the CDR3 reads CASSFYGEAFF. In DNA form, the CDR3 reads TGTGCCAGCAGTTTTTATGGGGAAGCTTTCTTT.

The chain joins TRBV5-1 to TRBJ1-2, with D unclear. In germline, CDR1 is SGHRS, CDR2 YFSETQ. V was cut by 0 bases and J by 6 bases, with 15 bases left in between. There are 15 residues in the CDR3. CDR3 in amino acids: CASSLDGSQFNGYTF. CDR3 bases: TGCGCCAGCAGCTTGGATGGCAGTCAGTTCAATGGCTACACCTTC. Variable domain in full (rest from reference TRBV5-1 and TRBJ1-2): KAGVTQTPRYLIKTRGQQVTLSCSPISGHRSVSWYQQTPGQGLQFLFEYFSETQRNKGNFPGRFSGRQFSNSRSEMNVSTLELGDSALYLCASSLDGSQFNGYTFGSGTRLTVV.

This clonotype was observed a handful of times. The rearrangement links TRBV20-1 to TRBJ1-6, with D tentatively TRBD1 (5 bases). Trimming shortened V by 6 bases and J by 4 bases, and 16 bases separated the two germline ends. Germline V gene data show CDR1 as DFQATT and CDR2 as SNEGSKA (reference sequence). This CDR3 spans 15 amino acids. The CDR3 is CSALPQTAYNSPLHF. Written as DNA, the CDR3 is TGCAGTGCCTTACCCCAGACAGCGTATAATTCACCCCTCCACTTT.

This clonotype showed up just a few times. The chain joins TRBV6-2 or TRBV6-3 to TRBJ1-5; a weak D match, TRBD1 (6 bases). The CDR3 runs to 14 residues. V gave up 5 bases and J gave up 4 bases, with 12 bases separating them. The V gene's germline CDR1 is MNHEY and CDR2 SVGEGT. CDR3: CASSHRAGNQPQHF. DNA of the CDR3: TGTGCCAGCAGTCACAGGGCGGGGAATCAGCCCCAGCATTTT.

This clonotype showed up many times. CDR3 nucleotides: TGTGCCAGCAGTTACTCCCTAGTGGCAAGGGAGCAGTTCTTC. Protein sequence: CASSYSLVAREQFF. The chain is built from TRBV6-5 and TRBJ2-1; no firm D call. Germline CDR1 MNHEY, CDR2 SVGAGI. The CDR3 contains 14 residues. V was cut by 0 bases and J by 10 bases, with 13 bases left in between.

This clonotype has at least ten counts. V usage is TRBV5-4 and J usage is TRBJ1-1; TRBD1 might be the D (6 bases). Germline-derived CDR1 and CDR2 are SGHNT and YYREEE (reference sequence). Trimming removed 1 base at V and 1 base at J, with 8 bases between. This CDR3 comprises 14 residues. CDR3 region: CASSLTGRNTEAFF. The DNA for the CDR3 is TGTGCCAGCAGCTTGACAGGGCGGAACACTGAAGCTTTCTTT.